This T cell receptor beta chain was observed in a study of blood T cell repertoires in COVID-19. Study-level background: The United States, Italy and Spain provided the acute and convalescent COVID-19 samples. Nucleic acid was either cDNA or gDNA, and it came from T cells, B-cell-depleted T cells, or PBMCs.

In the authors' methods: Cell counts per sample came from amplifying reference gene primers. TCRdb keeps only in-frame clones here, not all; method: immunoSEQ multiplex PCR. That table is the source of V, J and clone size, and D and trimming were worked out from the DNA. This table holds 200,000 to 250,000 clones, 80% to 95% found once. Seattle patients were enrolled during active infection and followed longitudinally. The V end lost 1 base, the J end lost 1 base, and 13 bases lay between the germline ends. The V gene's germline CDR1 is MGHRA and CDR2 YSYEKL. There are 16 residues in the CDR3. This sequence joins TRBV4-1 and TRBJ2-5; a possible D gene is TRBD1 (5 bases). Sequencing was performed on peripheral blood. The sequence derives from a man younger than 45 with COVID-19, enrolled during active disease. CDR3 nucleotide sequence: TGCGCCAGCAGCCAAGGGGGCAGGGTTGGCCAAGAGACCCAGTACTTC. This codes for CASSQGGRVGQETQYF.